This record covers a single TCR beta chain. Its antigen remains unidentified. Trimming cost V 7 bases and J 3 bases, with 22 bases left between them. There are 17 residues in the CDR3. Germline CDR1 and CDR2: MNHEY and SMNVEV (reference sequence). Prior to sequencing, the ViraFEST assay stimulated PBMC with viral peptide pools, which expanded the antigen-specific CD4+ T cells. Cells that had been cultured for approximately eleven days were the source of isolated CD4+ T cells. The cohort was immunized with two doses of either the BNT162b2 or mRNA-1273 vaccine. A density of approximately 2 million PBMC per well was used; these cells were cultured with approximately 9.1 IU/ml IL-2 and approximately 10 ug/ml peptides. The authors exchanged half the medium for IL-2 medium on days 3 and 7. This sample is drawn from a study of vaccination effects on CD4 cells after COVID-19. About the study: Samples were taken post-vaccine, and their median timing was 72 days after the second dose.

Study findings and constraints: Healthy vaccinees had only 1 of 255 vaccine-induced clones cross-react with common cold coronaviruses.

Clones were read by immunoSEQ multiplex PCR, and TCRdb kept only the in-frame ones, dropping some. The repertoire has 21,000 or so clones, 60% to 80% of them found once; the top ten carry about 9.1%. This clonotype was obtained from a human donor who received a COVID-19 vaccine. The material was CD4+ T cells from PBMCs cultured with HCoV-229E spike peptides, obtained after COVID-19 vaccination. V gene TRBV27 combines with J gene TRBJ2-1; D possibly corresponds to TRBD2 (6 bases). As DNA, the CDR3 is TGTGCCAGCAACCTGTGGGGGGAGAGCGGTAGCTACAATGAGCAGTTCTTC. Its translation: CASNLWGESGSYNEQFF.